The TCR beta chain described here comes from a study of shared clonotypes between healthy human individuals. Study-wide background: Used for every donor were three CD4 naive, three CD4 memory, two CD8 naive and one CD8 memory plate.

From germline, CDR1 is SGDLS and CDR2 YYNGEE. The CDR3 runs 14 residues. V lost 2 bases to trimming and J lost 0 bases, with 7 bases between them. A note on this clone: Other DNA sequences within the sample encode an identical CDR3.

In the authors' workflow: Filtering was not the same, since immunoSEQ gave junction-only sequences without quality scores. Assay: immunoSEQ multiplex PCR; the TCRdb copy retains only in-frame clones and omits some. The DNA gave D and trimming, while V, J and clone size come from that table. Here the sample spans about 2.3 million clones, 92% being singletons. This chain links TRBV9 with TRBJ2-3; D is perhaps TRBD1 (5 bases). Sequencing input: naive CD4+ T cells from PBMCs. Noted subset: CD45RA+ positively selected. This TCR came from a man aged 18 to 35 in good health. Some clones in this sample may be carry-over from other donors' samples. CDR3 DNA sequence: TGTGCCAGCAGCGTGCAGGGAAGCACAGATACGCAGTATTTT. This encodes CASSVQGSTDTQYF.